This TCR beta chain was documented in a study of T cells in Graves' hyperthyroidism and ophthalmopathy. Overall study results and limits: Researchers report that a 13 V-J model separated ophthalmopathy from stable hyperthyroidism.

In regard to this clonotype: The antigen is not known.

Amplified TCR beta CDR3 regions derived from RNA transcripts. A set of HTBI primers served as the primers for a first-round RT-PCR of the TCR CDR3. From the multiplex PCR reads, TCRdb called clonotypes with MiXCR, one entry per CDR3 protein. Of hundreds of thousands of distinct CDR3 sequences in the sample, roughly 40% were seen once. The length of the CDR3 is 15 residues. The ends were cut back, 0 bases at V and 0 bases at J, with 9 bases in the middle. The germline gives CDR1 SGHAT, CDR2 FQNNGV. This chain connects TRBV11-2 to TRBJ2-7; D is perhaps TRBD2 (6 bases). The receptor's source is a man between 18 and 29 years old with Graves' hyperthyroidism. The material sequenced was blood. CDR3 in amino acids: CASSLDERASYEQYF. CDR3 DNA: TGTGCCAGCAGCTTAGATGAGCGGGCCTCCTACGAGCAGTACTTC.